What follows are 25 T cell receptor beta chains derived from one specimen sequenced in a study of cytomegalovirus exposure and HLA in healthy donors. PCR amplification relied on 60 Vbeta primers (plus 13 Jbeta primers). Some clones are missing from TCRdb's copy, which holds only in-frame ones; the method was immunoSEQ multiplex PCR. The data contain about 61,000 clones, over 70% of them seen just once; the ten biggest clones take up roughly half. Sample: PBMCs. The receptors shown here come from a man in his fifties or sixties in good health and CMV-seropositive.

This clone is a singleton in its sample. The gene calls are TRBV5-4 and TRBJ1-2; D is undetermined. Trimming shortened V by 5 bases and J by 12 bases, and 32 bases separated the two germline ends. The CDR3 has 17 amino acids. Germline lookup yields CDR1 SGHNT and CDR2 YYREEE (reference sequence). This CDR3 reads CASSPDGYGYTLGANTF. CDR3 in DNA: TGTGCCAGCAGTCCTGACGGTTATGGCTACACTCTGGGAGCAAACACCTTC.

The V call is TRBV2, the J call TRBJ1-2; D unresolved. CDR3 length: 13 amino acids. Germline V gene sequence: CDR1 SNHLY, CDR2 FYNNEI. The V gene lost 6 bases and the J gene lost 7 bases, with 15 bases spanning the gap. This chain's CDR3 is CASRETDYGGYTF. CDR3 coding DNA: TGTGCCAGCAGGGAAACAGATTACGGTGGCTACACCTTC. Filled out from reference TRBV2 and TRBJ1-2, the complete variable domain reads EPEVTQTPSHQVTQMGQEVILRCVPISNHLYFYWYRQILGQKVEFLVSFYNNEISEKSEIFDDQFSVERPDGSNFTLKIRSTKLEDSAMYFCASRETDYGGYTFGSGTRLTVV.

The rearrangement uses TRBV5-1 and TRBJ2-2; D not certain. Per the germline V gene, CDR1 is SGHRS and CDR2 is YFSETQ. Trimming stripped 4 bases from V and 4 bases from J, with 17 bases between. CDR3 length equals 16 residues. The CDR3 DNA reads TGCGCCAGCAGCCCGTTGGTTTTATCTAGCACCGGGGAGCTGTTTTTT. Its translation is CASSPLVLSSTGELFF.

The sample holds a few counts of this clone. A much larger clone differs from this one at a single base, so this may be a read error. The chain carries TRBV28 and TRBJ2-1; D might be TRBD2 (5 bases). The V end lost 3 bases, the J end lost 4 bases, and 19 bases lay between the germline ends. CDR3 length equals 17 residues. The germline V gene has CDR1 MDHEN and CDR2 SYDVKM. CDR3 in DNA: TGTGCCAGCAGTTTGCAGACTATAGAAGGGTATTACAATGAGCAGTTCTTC. This sequence encodes CASSLQTIEGYYNEQFF.

The J gene is TRBJ1-5, the V gene TRBV2; a weak D match, TRBD1 (6 bases). Germline CDR1 is SNHLY and CDR2 is FYNNEI. CDR3 length: 15 amino acids. With 6 bases removed from V and 2 bases from J, the gap between germline ends came to 14 bases. The CDR3 spells CASSYLTGGNQPQHF. The CDR3 nucleotides are TGTGCCAGCAGCTACCTGACAGGAGGCAATCAGCCCCAGCATTTT.

V usage is TRBV4-2 and J usage is TRBJ2-1; the match to TRBD2 covers 7 bases. The trim removed 4 bases at V and 6 bases at J, leaving 9 bases unmatched. CDR1 LGHNA and CDR2 YNFKEQ come from the germline V gene. The length of the CDR3 is 15 residues. The CDR3 DNA reads TGTGCCAGCAGCCTTAGCGGGCCCCAGCGCAATGAGCAGTTCTTC. Encoded protein: CASSLSGPQRNEQFF.

V and J are TRBV5-6 and TRBJ1-6; D is unresolved. V dropped 0 bases and J dropped 13 bases, with 11 bases sitting between them. This CDR3 spans 13 amino acids. Germline assignment: CDR1 SGHDT and CDR2 YYEEEE. In nucleotides, the CDR3 is TGTGCCAGCAGCTTGGACAGACAAGGCCCCCTCCACTTT. This encodes CASSLDRQGPLHF.

This clone occurred a few times. V gene TRBV6-1 combines with J gene TRBJ2-3, with TRBD1 matching over 9 bases. The CDR3 extends over 12 amino acids. Germline CDR1 is MNHNS and CDR2 is SASEGT. The chain's CDR3 is CANRGPTDTQYF. CDR3 nucleotide sequence: TGTGCTAACAGGGGGCCCACAGATACGCAGTATTTT.

V and J are TRBV2 and TRBJ2-3, with 12 bases identical to TRBD1. The CDR3 runs 15 residues. The V and J ends lost 6 bases and 2 bases, in that order; junction bases with no gene match: 3. In germline, CDR1 is SNHLY, CDR2 FYNNEI. The CDR3 sequence: CASRGDRGHTDTQYF. The CDR3 DNA follows: TGTGCCAGCAGGGGGGACAGGGGGCACACAGATACGCAGTATTTT.

In this sample, this clone turned up a few times. DNA for the CDR3: TGTGCCAGCAGTGAACGGGGTTTTAGTGAAAAACTGTTTTTT. It is translated as CASSERGFSEKLFF. V gene TRBV2 combines with J gene TRBJ1-4; D remains unclear. Trimming removed 2 bases at V and 7 bases at J, with 11 bases between. Germline CDR1 SNHLY, CDR2 FYNNEI. This CDR3 comprises 14 residues.

The genes are TRBV6-6 and TRBJ2-5; no firm D call. Trimming took off 10 bases at V and 3 bases at J, with 15 bases between the two ends. Germline V CDR1 and CDR2: MNHNY, SVGAGI (reference sequence). The CDR3 is made up of 13 amino acids. CDR3 sequence: CATKSAQKETQYF. CDR3 DNA: TGTGCCACCAAATCCGCACAGAAAGAGACCCAGTACTTC.

The J gene is TRBJ2-7, the V gene TRBV11-2; 9 bases match TRBD1. Germline CDR1 and CDR2: SGHAT and FQNNGV. The CDR3 has 16 amino acids. V shed 5 bases, J shed 3 bases, and the junction held 11 bases outside the gene matches. The CDR3 DNA reads TGTGCCAGCAGCCGCTCTTTTGGACAGGGGTTCTACGAGCAGTACTTC. Translated, it gives CASSRSFGQGFYEQYF.

This chain connects TRBV7-2 to TRBJ1-1, with 7 bases matching TRBD1. V shed 0 bases and J 2 bases; nucleotides not matched to a gene: 3. CDR3 size: 15 residues. From germline, CDR1 is SGHTA and CDR2 FQGNSA. CDR3 nucleotide sequence: TGTGCCAGCAGCTTAGCGGGGACAGCAAACACTGAAGCTTTCTTT. Amino acid sequence: CASSLAGTANTEAFF.

In its sample, this clone was seen a few times. This rearrangement joins TRBV11-2 to TRBJ1-2; D gene ambiguous. The CDR3 is made up of 16 amino acids. Germline lookup yields CDR1 SGHAT and CDR2 FQNNGV. Deletions cut 0 bases from V and 4 bases from J, with 15 bases between. The chain's CDR3 is CASSLDGQAVLYGYTF. As DNA, the CDR3 is TGTGCCAGCAGCTTAGATGGGCAGGCCGTACTCTATGGCTACACCTTC.

This CDR3 is CASSTGTQSTLYEQYF. CDR3 sequence (DNA): TGTGCCAGCAGCACCGGGACTCAGAGCACCCTCTACGAGCAGTACTTC. This chain connects TRBV9 to TRBJ2-5; TRBD2 might be the D (6 bases). The J call is uncertain, as TRBJ2-7 better fits the DNA end. CDR1 is SGDLS, CDR2 YYNGEE, per germline. This CDR3 is built from 16 residues.

J is TRBJ2-5 and V is TRBV5-8; 8 bases fit TRBD1. Trimming at V came to 4 bases and at J to 3 bases, leaving 5 bases not matched to a gene. The CDR3 is made up of 14 amino acids. CDR1 SGHTS and CDR2 YDEGEE come from the germline V gene. In DNA, the CDR3 is TGTGCCAGCAGCATTGGACAGGGAAAAGAGACCCAGTACTTC. This gives the protein CASSIGQGKETQYF.

V usage is TRBV25-1 and J usage is TRBJ1-2; 9 bases align to TRBD1. Germline V gene data show CDR1 as MGHDK and CDR2 as SYGVNS. V shed 4 bases, J shed 6 bases, and the junction held 6 bases outside the gene matches. The CDR3 has 14 amino acids. CDR3 bases: TGTGCCAGCAGTGTAACAGGGGGCGCAGATGGCTACACCTTC. The encoded protein is CASSVTGGADGYTF.

This clone occurred once. The J gene is TRBJ2-2, the V gene TRBV14, with 7 positions matching TRBD2. CDR3 size: 13 residues. Per the germline V gene, CDR1 is SGHDN and CDR2 is FVKESK. Trimming removed 4 bases from V and 5 bases from J; junction bases left unmatched: 1. Here the CDR3 reads CASSRGGTGELFF. CDR3 sequence (DNA): TGTGCCAGCAGCCGGGGAGGGACCGGGGAGCTGTTTTTT.

For the CDR3, the DNA is TGTGCCAGCAGTTCCCGGGTGAACACCGGGGAGCTGTTTTTT. Encoded protein: CASSSRVNTGELFF. The chain has TRBV9 and TRBJ2-2; D gene unclear. Deletions cut 5 bases from V and 1 base from J, with 9 bases between. The CDR3 loop spans 14 amino acids. CDR1 SGDLS and CDR2 YYNGEE come from the germline V gene. The variable domain in full, completed from reference TRBV9 and TRBJ2-2, reads DSGVTQTPKHLITATGQRVTLRCSPRSGDLSVYWYQQSLDQGLQFLIQYYNGEERAKGNILERFSAQQFPDLHSELNLSSLELGDSALYFCASSSRVNTGELFFGEGSRLTVL.

The chain has TRBV18 and TRBJ2-3; TRBD2 aligns across 8 bases. From germline, CDR1 is KGHSH and CDR2 LQKENI. The CDR3 spans 15 residues. Germline trimming cut 2 bases from V and 3 bases from J; bases unmatched to any gene: 4. The CDR3 protein is CASSPSGGSTDTQYF. In DNA, the CDR3 is TGTGCCAGCTCACCAAGCGGGGGCAGTACAGATACGCAGTATTTT.

The chain employs TRBV2 and TRBJ1-5; TRBD1 matches 11 bases. The CDR3 is 15 residues long. V lost 6 bases and J lost 2; bases outside the gene matches: 3. Germline lookup yields CDR1 SNHLY and CDR2 FYNNEI. This CDR3 is CASSGQGAGNQPQHF. The DNA for the CDR3 is TGTGCCAGCAGCGGACAGGGGGCTGGCAATCAGCCCCAGCATTTT.

The chain links TRBV2 to TRBJ2-5; possibly TRBD1 for D (6 bases). In germline, CDR1 is SNHLY, CDR2 FYNNEI. The CDR3 contains 10 residues. V lost 6 bases and J lost 11, with 10 bases in between. The chain's CDR3 is CASRNREQYF. The CDR3 nucleotides read TGTGCCAGCAGGAACAGGGAGCAGTACTTC.

J is TRBJ2-1 and V is TRBV11-2, with a tentative D call TRBD2 (6 bases). The CDR3 contains 16 residues. Germline CDR1 is SGHAT and CDR2 is FQNNGV. Trimming stripped 3 bases from V and 5 bases from J, with 17 bases between. CDR3 protein: CASSLLPGTVNNEQFF. The CDR3 bases are TGTGCCAGCAGCTTGTTGCCCGGGACTGTCAACAATGAGCAGTTCTTC.

This chain's CDR3 is CASNAKFRPTSYNEQFF. CDR3 nucleotide sequence: TGTGCCAGCAACGCTAAGTTCCGACCCACTAGCTACAATGAGCAGTTCTTC. This chain connects TRBV27 to TRBJ2-1; D perhaps matches TRBD2 (5 bases). This CDR3 spans 17 amino acids. Trimming took off 7 bases at V and 3 bases at J, with 22 bases between the two ends. Germline CDR1 MNHEY, CDR2 SMNVEV (reference sequence).

CDR3 bases: TGTGCCAGCTCACCCCCCGGGATAGCGGGAGCCTACAATGAGCAGTTCTTC. Translation: CASSPPGIAGAYNEQFF. The rearrangement uses TRBV18 and TRBJ2-1, with 9 positions matching TRBD2. CDR3 length: 17 amino acids. In germline, CDR1 is KGHSH, CDR2 LQKENI. The J segment lost 2 bases and the V segment lost 3 bases, leaving 8 bases of the junction unmatched.